Below are 18 T cell receptor beta chains sequenced from a single sample in a study of blood T cell repertoires in COVID-19. Using immunoSEQ multiplex PCR, the repertoire was profiled, and TCRdb retains in-frame clones only, with some absent. There are 65,000 to 85,000 clones in the sample; approximately 90% occur only once, and approximately 20% lies in the top ten. The sequencing sample was made of peripheral blood. These receptors all stem from a human donor in a cohort sampled during active COVID-19.

This chain joins TRBV11-3 and TRBJ2-5; possible D gene TRBD1, 5 bases. CDR3 length equals 16 residues. CDR1 SGHNT and CDR2 YENEEA come from the germline V gene. The V gene lost 1 base and the J gene lost 1 base, with 13 bases spanning the gap. Here the CDR3 DNA reads TGTGCCAGCAGCTTAGCGATAGACAGAACCCAAGAGACCCAGTACTTC. It translates to CASSLAIDRTQETQYF.

V and J are TRBV4-3 and TRBJ1-5; D is unclear. CDR1 and CDR2 (germline): LGHNA, YSLEER. CDR3 size: 16 residues. Trimming left V 1 base short and J 0 bases short, with 10 bases between. CDR3 coding DNA: TGCGCCAGCAGCCAAGGTGGGCCGTATAGCAATCAGCCCCAGCATTTT. It specifies CASSQGGPYSNQPQHF.

This chain's CDR3 is CASSATAGRVNEQYF. CDR3 nucleotide sequence: TGTGCCAGCTCCGCCACGGCCGGGAGGGTCAACGAGCAGTACTTC. The chain joins TRBV18 to TRBJ2-7, with 8 bases that match TRBD2. Germline trimming cut 6 bases from V and 5 bases from J; bases unmatched to any gene: 12. Germline assignment: CDR1 KGHSH and CDR2 LQKENI. The CDR3 runs to 15 residues.

The V and J genes are TRBV7-7 and TRBJ2-1, with D possibly TRBD1 on 5 matching bases. Per germline, CDR1 SSHAT and CDR2 FNYEAQ (reference sequence). The CDR3 has 14 amino acids. Trimming left V 3 bases short and J 9 bases short, with 15 bases between. The CDR3 is CASSLEGVKGEQFF. The CDR3 nucleotides are TGTGCCAGCAGCTTGGAAGGGGTAAAGGGTGAGCAGTTCTTC. The full variable domain, in which reference TRBV7-7 and TRBJ2-1 provide the parts outside the CDR3, is GAGVSQSPRYKVTKRGQDVTLRCDPISSHATLYWYQQALGQGPEFLTYFNYEAQPDKSGLPSDRFSAERPEGSISTLTIQRTEQRDSAMYRCASSLEGVKGEQFFGPGTRLTVL.

This sequence joins TRBV12-3 or TRBV12-4 and TRBJ1-1, with TRBD1 matching 7 bases. The ends lost 7 bases at V and 4 bases at J; junction bases unmatched: 3. There are 12 residues in the CDR3. CDR3: CASIQGVTEAFF. The CDR3 DNA reads as TGTGCCAGCATCCAGGGGGTCACTGAAGCTTTCTTT.

This clone appeared a single time. The chain has TRBV7-2 and TRBJ2-3; 8 bases are shared with TRBD2. Germline trimming cut 3 bases from V and 2 bases from J; bases unmatched to any gene: 4. Germline lookup yields CDR1 SGHTA and CDR2 FQGNSA. This CDR3 is built from 15 residues. The CDR3 nucleotides are TGTGCCAGCAGCTTTACTAGCGGCTTCACAGATACGCAGTATTTT. Protein sequence: CASSFTSGFTDTQYF.

The CDR3 region has the DNA TGTGCCAGCAGCTTAGGACTCGGCTACGAGCAGTACTTC. It encodes CASSLGLGYEQYF. The chain carries TRBV7-2 and TRBJ2-7; no definite D call. Trimming took off 1 base at V and 3 bases at J, with 7 bases between the two ends. Germline CDR1 SGHTA, CDR2 FQGNSA. This CDR3 has 13 amino acids.

This rearrangement joins TRBV24-1 to TRBJ2-7; the match to TRBD1 covers 10 bases. Trimming cost V 4 bases and J 4 bases; bases outside gene matches: 9. Looked up from germline, CDR1 is KGHDR and CDR2 is SFDVKD. The CDR3 sequence is 16 residues long. DNA for the CDR3: TGTGCCACCAGTGACGCACCGGGACAGGGGACATACGAGCAGTACTTC. Its protein product is CATSDAPGQGTYEQYF.

This clone was seen only once. The junction does not match germline at one end; this may be a read error. The chain recombines TRBV30 with TRBJ2-1; TRBD2 aligns across 10 bases. The CDR3 extends over 10 amino acids. The germline V gene encodes CDR1 GTSNPN and CDR2 SVGIG (reference sequence). In DNA, the CDR3 is TGTGCCTGGGGACTAGCGGTCAGGCTCTTC. Its protein is CAWGLAVRLF.

This chain links TRBV3-1 (or the pseudogene TRBV3-2) with TRBJ2-4; 11 nucleotides align to TRBD2. With V trimmed by 5 bases and J by 8 bases, 11 bases remained unmatched. This CDR3 region has 16 residues. Germline lookup yields CDR1 LGHDT and CDR2 YNNKEL (reference sequence). The CDR3: CASSTFSGGAFDIQYF. CDR3 DNA sequence: TGTGCCAGCAGCACCTTTAGCGGGGGGGCCTTTGACATTCAGTACTTC.

In its sample, this clone was seen a few times. The CDR3 spells CASSTKDRGRQTPYEQYF. CDR3 DNA sequence: TGTGCCAGTAGTACGAAAGATCGAGGGCGCCAGACCCCCTACGAGCAGTACTTC. The gene calls are TRBV19 and TRBJ2-7, with D possibly being TRBD2 (5 bases). The germline V gene has CDR1 LNHDA and CDR2 SQIVND (reference sequence). The CDR3 has 18 residues. Trimming pared 4 bases from V and 2 bases from J, leaving 24 bases between.

The chain employs TRBV5-1 and TRBJ2-2; possible D gene TRBD2, 5 bases. Germline lookup yields CDR1 SGHRS and CDR2 YFSETQ. This CDR3 contains 13 residues. V lost 7 bases to trimming and J lost 1 base, with 8 bases between them. The CDR3 region is CASRSGNTGELFF. CDR3 coding DNA: TGCGCCAGCCGAAGCGGGAACACCGGGGAGCTGTTTTTT.

The chain links TRBV7-9 to TRBJ1-4; D unresolved. CDR1 and CDR2 (germline): SEHNR, FQNEAQ (reference sequence). CDR3 length: 15 amino acids. V was pared by 0 bases and J by 2 bases, with 7 bases between. In nucleotides, the CDR3 is TGTGCCAGCAGCTTAGCCGGTTCTACTAATGAAAAACTGTTTTTT. Translating it yields CASSLAGSTNEKLFF.

The genes are TRBV18 and TRBJ2-3; D is unclear. This CDR3 spans 18 amino acids. Between the trimmed V and J ends, which lost 0 bases and 0 bases, there was a span of 16 bases. Germline V gene data show CDR1 as KGHSH and CDR2 as LQKENI. CDR3 sequence (DNA): TGTGCCAGCTCACCACCCACAATAACACTGACTAGCACAGATACGCAGTATTTT. It specifies CASSPPTITLTSTDTQYF.

This clone appeared a single time. The chain has TRBV4-1 and TRBJ1-2, with D maybe TRBD1 (5 bases). The germline CDR1 and CDR2 sequences are MGHRA and YSYEKL. V was shortened by 4 bases and J by 0 bases, with 12 bases between the two germline ends. This CDR3 region has 15 residues. The chain's CDR3 is CASSPAQGTNYGYTF. CDR3 nucleotides: TGCGCCAGCAGCCCAGCCCAGGGCACTAACTATGGCTACACCTTC.

The chain has TRBV12-3 or TRBV12-4 and TRBJ1-5, with D possibly matching TRBD1 (5 bases). Trimming shortened V by 10 bases and J by 2 bases, and 12 bases separated the two germline ends. The CDR3 is 13 residues long. CDR3 protein: CATGGGGNQPQHF. For the CDR3, the DNA is TGTGCCACCGGGGGGGGAGGCAATCAGCCCCAGCATTTT.

J is TRBJ2-3 and V is TRBV6-4; D gene uncertain. Between the trimmed V and J ends, which lost 1 base and 6 bases, there was a span of 11 bases. This CDR3 contains 14 residues. The germline gives CDR1 MRHNA, CDR2 SNTAGT. The CDR3 is CASSDLGPGDTQYF. In nucleotides, the CDR3 is TGTGCCAGCAGTGACTTGGGCCCCGGCGATACGCAGTATTTT.

The rearrangement uses TRBV12-1 and TRBJ2-3; the table's D call, TRBD1, was not checked against the DNA. TRBV12-1 constitutes a pseudogene. The CDR3 is made up of 18 amino acids. This chain's CDR3 is CASSNGDRERVGTDTQYF. The CDR3 nucleotides are TGTGCCAGCAGCAACGGGGACAGGGAGCGGGTTGGAACAGATACGCAGTATTTT.